This T cell receptor (beta chain) stems from a study of cytomegalovirus exposure and HLA in healthy donors. With 60 Vbeta and 13 Jbeta primers, the PCR was carried out. Generated by immunoSEQ multiplex PCR, the TCRdb table keeps only in-frame clones and is missing some. The profile covers roughly 150,000 clones, with about 70% appearing a single time and over 9.5% taken by the ten largest. The V end was cut by 4 bases, the J end by 2 bases, with 14 bases between. Germline CDR1 and CDR2: MNHEY and SVGAGI. This CDR3 region has 15 residues. The V gene is TRBV6-5, the J gene TRBJ2-5; D might be TRBD1 (7 bases). This sequence was found in a man under 40 in good health and CMV-seropositive. Material for sequencing was PBMCs. The CDR3 DNA reads as TGTGCCAGCAGTTTCCAGGGGGGACCGCAAGAGACCCAGTACTTC. Translated, it gives CASSFQGGPQETQYF.